The T cell receptor beta chain under discussion was sequenced for a study of shared clonotypes between healthy human individuals. Sequencing was performed with immunoSEQ multiplex PCR; in TCRdb, only in-frame clones are kept and a portion is missing. The sample holds about 92,000 clones, almost 70% seen once. None of the donors, who were healthy HIV-negative adults, had recently had acute infections or vaccinations. CD8 memory cells included CD45RO+ cells plus CCR7-negative CD45RA+ TemRA cells. This TCR was recovered from a man younger than 45 in good health. The sequenced sample consisted of memory CD8+ T cells sorted from blood. Subset specified: CD45RO+ cells pooled with CCR7-negative TemRA cells.

For the CDR3, the DNA is TGTGCCAGCTCACCAACGCTGACAGAGAGCACAGATACGCAGTATTTT. It codes for CASSPTLTESTDTQYF. The genes are TRBV18 and TRBJ2-3; tentatively, D is TRBD1 (5 bases). Germline V gene lookup returns CDR1 KGHSH and CDR2 LQKENI. With 2 bases removed from V and 0 bases from J, the gap between germline ends came to 12 bases. There are 16 residues in the CDR3.